Here is one T cell receptor (beta chain) with its context. This specimen comes from a study of blood T cell repertoires in COVID-19. Study overall: Samples representing acute and convalescent COVID-19 were sourced from the United States, Italy and Spain. From T cells, B-cell-depleted T cells, or PBMCs came the material, which was cDNA or gDNA.

Per the original data handling: Estimation of nucleated cell counts relied on the amplification of reference gene primers. Sequenced by immunoSEQ multiplex PCR; TCRdb stores in-frame clones only, minus some. D and trimming were read from the DNA, whereas the V and J calls and clone size are those reported in that table. The repertoire holds about 220,000 clones, with 84% as singletons. CDR3 length equals 16 residues. The rearrangement links TRBV1 to TRBJ1-5. TRBV1 is classified as a pseudogene. What was sequenced was peripheral blood. This TCR was sampled from a woman between 55 and 75 years old with acute or convalescent COVID-19. Here the CDR3 reads CTSSQVVRFSNQPQHF. CDR3 sequence (DNA): TGCACCAGCAGCCAGGTCGTACGGTTTAGCAATCAGCCCCAGCATTTT.